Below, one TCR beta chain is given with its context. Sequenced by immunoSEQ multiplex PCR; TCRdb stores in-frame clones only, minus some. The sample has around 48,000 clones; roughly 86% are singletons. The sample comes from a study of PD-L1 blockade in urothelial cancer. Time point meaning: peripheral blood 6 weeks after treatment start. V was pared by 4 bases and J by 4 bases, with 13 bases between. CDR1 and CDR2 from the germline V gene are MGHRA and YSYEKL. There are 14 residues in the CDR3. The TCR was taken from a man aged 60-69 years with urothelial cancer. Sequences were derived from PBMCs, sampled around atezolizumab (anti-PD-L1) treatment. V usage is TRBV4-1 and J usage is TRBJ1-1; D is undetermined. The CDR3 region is CASSLEGMSTEAFF. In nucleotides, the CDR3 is TGCGCCAGCAGCCTTGAGGGAATGAGCACTGAAGCTTTCTTT.